These 3 T cell receptor beta chains were all obtained from the same sample, sequenced in a study of T cells in Graves' hyperthyroidism and ophthalmopathy. It was RNA transcripts that yielded the amplified TCR beta CDR3 regions. Initially, a first-round RT-PCR of the TCR CDR3 employed the HTBI primer set. TCRdb reprocessed the multiplex PCR reads with MiXCR, giving one entry per CDR3 protein. Of 550,000 to 650,000 distinct CDR3 sequences listed, roughly 14% are singletons. Material: blood. The receptors derive from a woman aged 25 to 39 with Graves' hyperthyroidism that later progressed to Graves' ophthalmopathy.

In this sample, this clonotype turned up a few times. Germline is not matched at one junction end, which may reflect a read error. The genes are TRBV19 and TRBJ2-7; tentative D call: TRBD2 (6 bases). Per germline, CDR1 LNHDA and CDR2 SQIVND (reference sequence). The CDR3 extends over 14 amino acids. CDR3 loop: CASSIAGSSYEQHF. The CDR3, as DNA: TGTGCCAGTAGTATAGCCGGGAGCTCCTACGAGCAGCACTTC.

The chain links TRBV20-1 to TRBJ2-1, with 7 bases identical to TRBD1. Germline trimming cut 0 bases from V and 7 bases from J; bases unmatched to any gene: 12. The CDR3 is made up of 16 amino acids. Germline assignment: CDR1 DFQATT and CDR2 SNEGSKA (reference sequence). The CDR3 loop is CSARDINRQGGNEQFF. CDR3 nucleotides: TGCAGTGCTAGAGATATAAATCGACAGGGCGGGAATGAGCAGTTCTTC.

DNA for the CDR3: TGTGCCTGCAACACTTATGGGGGAAACACTGAAGCTTTCTTT. Its translation is CACNTYGGNTEAFF. The chain has TRBV30 and TRBJ1-1; D perhaps matches TRBD1 (5 bases). The CDR3 is 14 amino acids. V lost 6 bases and J lost 2, with 16 bases in between. The V gene's germline CDR1 is GTSNPN and CDR2 SVGIG (reference sequence).